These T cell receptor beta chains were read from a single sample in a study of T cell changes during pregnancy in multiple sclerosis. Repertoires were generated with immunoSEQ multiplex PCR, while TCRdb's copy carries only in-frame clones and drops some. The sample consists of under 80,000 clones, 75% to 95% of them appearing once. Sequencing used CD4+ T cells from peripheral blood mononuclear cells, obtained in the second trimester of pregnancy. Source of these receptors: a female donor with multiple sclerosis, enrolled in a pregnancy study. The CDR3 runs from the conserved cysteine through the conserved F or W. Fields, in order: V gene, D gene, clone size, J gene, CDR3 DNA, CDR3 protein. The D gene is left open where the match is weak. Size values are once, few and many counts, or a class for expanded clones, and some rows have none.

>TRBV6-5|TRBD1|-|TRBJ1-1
TGTGCCAGCATTAGACAGGGTCGCGGGGCTGAAGCTTTCTTT
CASIRQGRGAEAFF
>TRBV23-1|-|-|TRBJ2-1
TGCGCCAGCAGTCAATTCGACCCGGGGAGCCATGAGCAGTTCTTC
CASSQFDPGSHEQFF
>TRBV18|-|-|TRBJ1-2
TGTGCCAGCTCACCGGCGGTTGCGGAGGGCTACACCTTC
CASSPAVAEGYTF
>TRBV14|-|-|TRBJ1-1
TGTGCCAGCAGCCAAGAATGGGGGGATCCTTTTATGAACACTGAAGCTTTCTTT
CASSQEWGDPFMNTEAFF
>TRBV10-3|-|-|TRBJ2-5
TGTGCCACCCAGGGGGGCCCCCAAGAGACCCAGTACTTC
CATQGGPQETQYF
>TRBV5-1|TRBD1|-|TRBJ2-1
TGCGCCAGCAAGGACAGGGGGCTTAGGAATGAGCAGTTCTTC
CASKDRGLRNEQFF
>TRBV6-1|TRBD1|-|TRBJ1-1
TGTGCCAGCAGGAGGGACAGGTTGACTGAAGCTTTCTTT
CASRRDRLTEAFF
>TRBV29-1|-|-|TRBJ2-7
TGCAGCGTTGTGCGGGGAGGCTACGAGCAGTACTTC
CSVVRGGYEQYF
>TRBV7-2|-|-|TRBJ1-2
TGTGCCAGCACCAGTACAGACTATGGCTACACCTTC
CASTSTDYGYTF
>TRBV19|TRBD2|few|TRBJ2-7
TGTGCCAGTAGTAAACTAGCGGGTGGGACCTACGAGCAGTACTTC
CASSKLAGGTYEQYF
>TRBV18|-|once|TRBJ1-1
TGTGCCAGCTCACCACAGGGGCGTATCACTGAAGCTTTCTTT
CASSPQGRITEAFF
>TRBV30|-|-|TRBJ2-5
TGTGCCTGGAGTCCTGTACAGGGAATCCGAGAGACCCAGTACTTC
CAWSPVQGIRETQYF
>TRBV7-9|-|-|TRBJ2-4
TGTGCCAGCAGCTTAAATCCGCAGTCAGGGCCTCTTGAAGACATTCAGTACTTC
CASSLNPQSGPLEDIQYF
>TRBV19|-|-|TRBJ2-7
TGTGCCAGTAGTATAGAGGCAGGGAAGGCCTACGAGCAGTACTTC
CASSIEAGKAYEQYF
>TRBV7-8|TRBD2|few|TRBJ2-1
TGTGCCAGCAGCCAACCAGCGGGGGGGCCCAATGAGCAGTTCTTC
CASSQPAGGPNEQFF
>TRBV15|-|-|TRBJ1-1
TGTGCCACCAGTAGCCGCTTAAGTGTAGCTTTCTTT
CATSSRLSVAFF
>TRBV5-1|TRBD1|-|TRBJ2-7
TGCGCCAGCAGCTTGACCGGGACAGCCACCTACGAGCAGTACTTC
CASSLTGTATYEQYF
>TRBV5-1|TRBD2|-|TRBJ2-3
TGCGCCAGCAGGATTGGACTAGCGGGAATTATCACAGATACGCAGTATTTT
CASRIGLAGIITDTQYF